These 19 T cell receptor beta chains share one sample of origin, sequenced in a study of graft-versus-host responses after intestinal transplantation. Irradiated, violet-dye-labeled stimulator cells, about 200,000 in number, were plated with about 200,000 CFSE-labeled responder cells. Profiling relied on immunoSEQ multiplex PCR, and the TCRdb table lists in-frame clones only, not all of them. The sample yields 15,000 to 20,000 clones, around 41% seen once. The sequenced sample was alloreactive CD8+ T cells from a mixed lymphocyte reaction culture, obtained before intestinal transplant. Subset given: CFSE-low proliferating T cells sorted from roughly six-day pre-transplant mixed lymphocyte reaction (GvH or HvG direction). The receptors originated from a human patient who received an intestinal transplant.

The CDR3 loop reads CASSLLSSGRFNEQFF. Here the CDR3 DNA reads TGTGCCAGCAGCTTACTTTCTAGCGGGAGGTTTAATGAGCAGTTCTTC. The chain is built from TRBV7-6 and TRBJ2-1; the match to TRBD2 covers 11 bases. V was pared by 2 bases and J by 7 bases, with 7 bases of the junction left unmatched. The V gene's germline CDR1 is SGHVS and CDR2 FNYEAQ. This CDR3 contains 16 residues. Variable domain in full (rest from reference TRBV7-6 and TRBJ2-1): GAGVSQSPRYKVTKRGQDVALRCDPISGHVSLYWYRQALGQGPEFLTYFNYEAQQDKSGLPNDRFSAERPEGSISTLTIQRTEQRDSAMYRCASSLLSSGRFNEQFFGPGTRLTVL.

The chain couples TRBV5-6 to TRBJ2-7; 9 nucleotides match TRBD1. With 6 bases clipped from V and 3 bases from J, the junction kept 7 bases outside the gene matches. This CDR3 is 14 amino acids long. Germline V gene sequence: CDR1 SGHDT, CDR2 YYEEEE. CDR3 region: CASNYGTGSYEQYF. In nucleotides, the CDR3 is TGTGCCAGCAATTATGGGACAGGGAGCTACGAGCAGTACTTC.

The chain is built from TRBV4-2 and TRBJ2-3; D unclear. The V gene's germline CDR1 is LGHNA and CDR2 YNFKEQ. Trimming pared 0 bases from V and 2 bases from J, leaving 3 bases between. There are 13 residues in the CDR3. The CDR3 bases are TGTGCCAGCAGCCAAGATAACACAGATACGCAGTATTTT. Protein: CASSQDNTDTQYF.

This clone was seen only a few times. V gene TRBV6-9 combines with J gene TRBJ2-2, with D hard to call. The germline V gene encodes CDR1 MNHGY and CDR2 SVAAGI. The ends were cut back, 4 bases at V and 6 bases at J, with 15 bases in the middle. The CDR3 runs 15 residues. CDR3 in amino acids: CASSFSPSGAGELFF. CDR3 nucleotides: TGTGCCAGCAGTTTCAGCCCTTCGGGTGCCGGGGAGCTGTTTTTT.

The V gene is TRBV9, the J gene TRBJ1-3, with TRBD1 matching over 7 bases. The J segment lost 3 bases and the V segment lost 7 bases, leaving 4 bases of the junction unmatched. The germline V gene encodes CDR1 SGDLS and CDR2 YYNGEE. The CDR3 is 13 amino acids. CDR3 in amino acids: CASRGQDGNTIYF. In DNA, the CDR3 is TGTGCCAGCCGTGGACAGGATGGAAACACCATATATTTT.

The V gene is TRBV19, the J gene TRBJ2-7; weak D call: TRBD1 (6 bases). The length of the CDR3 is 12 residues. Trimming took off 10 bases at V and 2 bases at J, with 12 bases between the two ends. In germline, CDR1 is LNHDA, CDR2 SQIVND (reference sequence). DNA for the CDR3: TGTGCCACTGCGACAGGAACCTACGAGCAGTACTTC. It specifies CATATGTYEQYF. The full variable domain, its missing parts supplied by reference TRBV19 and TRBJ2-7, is DGGITQSPKYLFRKEGQNVTLSCEQNLNHDAMYWYRQDPGQGLRLIYYSQIVNDFQKGDIAEGYSVSREKKESFPLTVTSAQKNPTAFYLCATATGTYEQYFGPGTRLTVT.

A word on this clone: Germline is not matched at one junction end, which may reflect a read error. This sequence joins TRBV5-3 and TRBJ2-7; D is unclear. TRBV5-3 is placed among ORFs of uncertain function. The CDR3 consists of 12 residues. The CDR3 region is CASSLGSHEQYF. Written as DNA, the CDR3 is TGTGCCAGCAGCTTAGGCTCTCACGAGCAGTACTTC.

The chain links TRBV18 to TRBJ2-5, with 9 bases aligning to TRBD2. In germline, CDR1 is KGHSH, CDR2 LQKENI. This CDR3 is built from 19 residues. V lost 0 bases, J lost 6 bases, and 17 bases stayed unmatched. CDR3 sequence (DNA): TGTGCCAGCTCACCACCGGAACTAGCGGGTGGGCTGGGTTTACAGACCCAGTACTTC. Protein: CASSPPELAGGLGLQTQYF.

As DNA, the CDR3 is TGTGCCAGCAGCTTAGAGGCCGGGCGGTTAGCGGGAGGGACAGATACGCAGTATTTT. This encodes CASSLEAGRLAGGTDTQYF. V usage is TRBV7-9 and J usage is TRBJ2-3; 11 bases align to TRBD2. Germline V gene lookup returns CDR1 SEHNR and CDR2 FQNEAQ (reference sequence). The J segment lost 3 bases and the V segment lost 1 base, leaving 12 bases of the junction unmatched. The CDR3 extends over 19 amino acids.

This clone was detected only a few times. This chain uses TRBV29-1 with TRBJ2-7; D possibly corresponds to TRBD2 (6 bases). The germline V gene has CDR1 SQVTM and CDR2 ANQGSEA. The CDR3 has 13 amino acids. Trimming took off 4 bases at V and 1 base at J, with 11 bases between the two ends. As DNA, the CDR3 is TGCAGCGTTGCCGGGGGAAAGTCCTACGAGCAGTACTTC. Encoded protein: CSVAGGKSYEQYF.

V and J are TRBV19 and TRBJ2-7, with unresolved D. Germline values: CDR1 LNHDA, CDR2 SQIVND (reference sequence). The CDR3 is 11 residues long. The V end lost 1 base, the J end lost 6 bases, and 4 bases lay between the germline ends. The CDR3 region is CASSIGTEQYF. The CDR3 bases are TGTGCCAGTAGTATAGGAACCGAGCAGTACTTC. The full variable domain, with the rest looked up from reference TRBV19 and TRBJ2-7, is DGGITQSPKYLFRKEGQNVTLSCEQNLNHDAMYWYRQDPGQGLRLIYYSQIVNDFQKGDIAEGYSVSREKKESFPLTVTSAQKNPTAFYLCASSIGTEQYFGPGTRLTVT.

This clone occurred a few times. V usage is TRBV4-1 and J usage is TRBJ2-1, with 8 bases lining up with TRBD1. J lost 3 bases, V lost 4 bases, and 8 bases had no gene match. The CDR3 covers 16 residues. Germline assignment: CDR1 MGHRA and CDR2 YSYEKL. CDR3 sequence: CASSPRQGIVYNEQFF. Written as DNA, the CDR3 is TGCGCCAGCAGCCCCCGACAGGGGATAGTCTACAATGAGCAGTTCTTC.

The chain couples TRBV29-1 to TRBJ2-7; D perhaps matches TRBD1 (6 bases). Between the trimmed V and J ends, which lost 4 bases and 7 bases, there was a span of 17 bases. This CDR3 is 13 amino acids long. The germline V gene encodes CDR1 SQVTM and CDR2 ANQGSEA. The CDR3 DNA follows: TGCAGCGTTGCTCGGACAGATCTGAGGGAGCAGTACTTC. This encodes CSVARTDLREQYF.

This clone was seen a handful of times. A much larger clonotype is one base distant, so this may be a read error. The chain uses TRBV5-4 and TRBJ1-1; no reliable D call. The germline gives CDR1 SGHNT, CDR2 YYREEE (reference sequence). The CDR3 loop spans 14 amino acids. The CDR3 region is CSSSGGGRNTEAFF. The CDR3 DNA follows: TGTTCCAGCAGCGGAGGAGGGAGGAACACTGAAGCTTTCTTT.

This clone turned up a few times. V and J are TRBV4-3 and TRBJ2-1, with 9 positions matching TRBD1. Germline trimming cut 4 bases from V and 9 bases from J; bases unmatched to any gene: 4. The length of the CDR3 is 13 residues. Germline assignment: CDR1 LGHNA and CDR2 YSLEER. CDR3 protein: CASSPGQGIEQFF. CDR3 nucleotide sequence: TGCGCCAGCAGCCCGGGACAGGGTATTGAGCAGTTCTTC.

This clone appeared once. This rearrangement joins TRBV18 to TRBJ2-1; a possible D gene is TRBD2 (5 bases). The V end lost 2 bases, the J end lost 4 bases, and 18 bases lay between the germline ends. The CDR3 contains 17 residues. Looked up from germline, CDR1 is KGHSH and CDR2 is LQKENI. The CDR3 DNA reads TGTGCCAGCTCACCAAAAACCACCGGGGTGATTTACAATGAGCAGTTCTTC. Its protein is CASSPKTTGVIYNEQFF.

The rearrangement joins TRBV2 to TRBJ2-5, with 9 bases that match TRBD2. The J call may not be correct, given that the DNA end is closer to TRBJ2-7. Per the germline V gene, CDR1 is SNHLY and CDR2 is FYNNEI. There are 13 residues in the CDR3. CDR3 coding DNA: TGTGCCAGCAAGATAGCGGGAGAACTCGAGCAGTACTTC. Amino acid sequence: CASKIAGELEQYF.

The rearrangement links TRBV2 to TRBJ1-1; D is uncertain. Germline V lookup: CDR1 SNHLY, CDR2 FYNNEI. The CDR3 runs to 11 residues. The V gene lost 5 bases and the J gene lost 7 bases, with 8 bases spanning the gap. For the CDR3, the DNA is TGTGCCAGCAGTAGACTCCTTGAAGCTTTCTTT. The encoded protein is CASSRLLEAFF.

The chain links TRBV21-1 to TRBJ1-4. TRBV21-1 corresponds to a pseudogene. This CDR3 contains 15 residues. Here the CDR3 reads CASSKARWSNEKLFF. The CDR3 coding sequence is TGTGCCAGCAGCAAAGCACGGTGGTCTAATGAAAAACTGTTTTTT.